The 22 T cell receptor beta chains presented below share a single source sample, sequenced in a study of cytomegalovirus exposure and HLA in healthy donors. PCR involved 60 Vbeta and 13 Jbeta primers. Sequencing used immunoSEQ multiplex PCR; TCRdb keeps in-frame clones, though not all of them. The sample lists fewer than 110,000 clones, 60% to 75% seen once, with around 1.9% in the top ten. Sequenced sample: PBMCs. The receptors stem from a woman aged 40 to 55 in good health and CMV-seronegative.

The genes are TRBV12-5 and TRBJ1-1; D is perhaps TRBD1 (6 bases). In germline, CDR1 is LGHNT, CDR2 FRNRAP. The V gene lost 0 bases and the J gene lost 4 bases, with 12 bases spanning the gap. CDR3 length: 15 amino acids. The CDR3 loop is CASGLVQGRSTEAFF. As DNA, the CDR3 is TGTGCTAGTGGTTTGGTACAGGGTCGAAGCACTGAAGCTTTCTTT. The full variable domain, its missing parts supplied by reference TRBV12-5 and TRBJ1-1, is DARVTQTPRHKVTEMGQEVTMRCQPILGHNTVFWYRQTMMQGLELLAYFRNRAPLDDSGMPKDRFSAEMPDATLATLKIQPSEPRDSAVYFCASGLVQGRSTEAFFGQGTRLTVV.

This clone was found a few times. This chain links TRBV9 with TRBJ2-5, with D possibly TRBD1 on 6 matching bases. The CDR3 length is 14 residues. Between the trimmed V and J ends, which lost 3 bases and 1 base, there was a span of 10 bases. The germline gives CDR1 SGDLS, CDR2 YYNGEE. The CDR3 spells CASSDGTLQETQYF. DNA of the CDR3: TGTGCCAGCAGCGACGGGACACTCCAAGAGACCCAGTACTTC.

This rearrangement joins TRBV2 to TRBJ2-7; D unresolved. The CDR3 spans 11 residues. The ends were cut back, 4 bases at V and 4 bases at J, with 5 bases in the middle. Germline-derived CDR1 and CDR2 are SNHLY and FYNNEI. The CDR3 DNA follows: TGTGCCAGCAGTGGTCTTTACGAGCAGTACTTC. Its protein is CASSGLYEQYF.

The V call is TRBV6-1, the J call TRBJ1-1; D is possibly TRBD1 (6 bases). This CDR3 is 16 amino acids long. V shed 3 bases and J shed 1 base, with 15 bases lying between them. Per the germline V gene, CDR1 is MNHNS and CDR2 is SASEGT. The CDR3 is CASSDYPQQGNTEAFF. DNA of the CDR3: TGTGCCAGCAGTGACTACCCCCAACAGGGGAACACTGAAGCTTTCTTT.

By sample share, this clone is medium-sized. This CDR3 is CASSLAGGLIGNTIYF. The CDR3 nucleotides are TGTGCCAGCAGCTTAGCTGGCGGTTTAATCGGAAACACCATATATTTT. The chain couples TRBV7-9 to TRBJ1-3; no clear D gene. From germline, CDR1 is SEHNR and CDR2 FQNEAQ (reference sequence). This CDR3 is built from 16 residues. V lost 0 bases and J 4 bases, leaving 13 bases between the germline ends.

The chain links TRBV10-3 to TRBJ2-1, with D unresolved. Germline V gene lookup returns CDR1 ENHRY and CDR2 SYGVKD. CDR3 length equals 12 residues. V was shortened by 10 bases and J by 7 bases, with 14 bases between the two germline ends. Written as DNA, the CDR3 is TGTGCCAGCGTAAGCCCTGAGAATGAGCAGTTCTTC. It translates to CASVSPENEQFF.

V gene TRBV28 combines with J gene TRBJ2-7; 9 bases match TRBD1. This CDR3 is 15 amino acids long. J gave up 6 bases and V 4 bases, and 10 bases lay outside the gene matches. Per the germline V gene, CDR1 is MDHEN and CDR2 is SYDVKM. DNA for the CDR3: TGTGCCAGCAGTTCAAATGGACAGGGGATGGGCGAGCAGTACTTC. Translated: CASSSNGQGMGEQYF.

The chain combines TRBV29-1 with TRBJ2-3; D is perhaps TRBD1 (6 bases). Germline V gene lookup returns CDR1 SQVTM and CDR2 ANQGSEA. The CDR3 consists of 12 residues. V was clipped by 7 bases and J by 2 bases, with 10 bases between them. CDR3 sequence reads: CSGRDNTDTQYF. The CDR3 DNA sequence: TGCAGCGGTAGGGACAACACAGATACGCAGTATTTT.

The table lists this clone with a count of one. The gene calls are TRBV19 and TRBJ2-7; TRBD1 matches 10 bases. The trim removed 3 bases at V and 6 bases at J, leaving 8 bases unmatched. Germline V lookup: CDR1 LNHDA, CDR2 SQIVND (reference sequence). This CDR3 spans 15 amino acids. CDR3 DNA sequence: TGTGCCAGTAGTATCGGGACAGGGGAAGGGAGCGAGCAGTACTTC. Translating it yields CASSIGTGEGSEQYF.

This chain's CDR3 is CASSSWDSYTDTQYF. CDR3 nucleotides: TGTGCCAGTAGTAGCTGGGACAGCTACACAGATACGCAGTATTTT. J is TRBJ2-3 and V is TRBV19; 7 bases line up with TRBD1. CDR1 is LNHDA, CDR2 SQIVND, per germline (reference sequence). Trimming removed 4 bases from V and 2 bases from J; junction bases left unmatched: 6. CDR3 length equals 15 residues.

The CDR3 DNA is TGTGCCAGCAGTTTATCGACAGGGGGGACCTACGAGCAGTACTTC. Translating gives CASSLSTGGTYEQYF. The chain joins TRBV27 to TRBJ2-7; 9 bases fit TRBD1. With 0 bases clipped from V and 2 bases from J, the junction kept 2 bases outside the gene matches. CDR1 MNHEY and CDR2 SMNVEV come from the germline V gene (reference sequence). The CDR3 is 15 residues long.

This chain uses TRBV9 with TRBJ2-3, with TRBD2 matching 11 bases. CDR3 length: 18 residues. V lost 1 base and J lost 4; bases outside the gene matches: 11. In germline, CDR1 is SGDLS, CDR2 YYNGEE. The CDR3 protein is CASSVRASGGTRADTQYF. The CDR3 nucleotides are TGTGCCAGCAGCGTACGAGCTAGCGGGGGGACAAGGGCAGATACGCAGTATTTT.

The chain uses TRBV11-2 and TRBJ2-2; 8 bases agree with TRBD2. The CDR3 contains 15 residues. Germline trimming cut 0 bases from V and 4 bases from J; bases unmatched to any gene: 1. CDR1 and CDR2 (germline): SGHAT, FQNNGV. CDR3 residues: CASSLELAGTGELFF. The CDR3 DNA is TGTGCCAGCAGCTTAGAGCTAGCGGGCACCGGGGAGCTGTTTTTT.

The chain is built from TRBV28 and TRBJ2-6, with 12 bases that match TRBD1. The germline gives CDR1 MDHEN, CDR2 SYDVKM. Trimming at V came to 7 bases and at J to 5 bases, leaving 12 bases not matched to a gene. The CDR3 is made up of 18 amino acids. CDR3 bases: TGTGCCAGCATGGGTCAGGGGACAGGGGGCCTCTGGGCCAACGTCCTGACTTTC. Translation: CASMGQGTGGLWANVLTF.

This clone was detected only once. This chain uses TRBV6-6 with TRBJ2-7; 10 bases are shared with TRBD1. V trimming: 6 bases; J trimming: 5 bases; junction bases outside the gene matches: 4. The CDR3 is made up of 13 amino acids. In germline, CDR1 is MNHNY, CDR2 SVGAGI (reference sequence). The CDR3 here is CASSRQGADEQYF. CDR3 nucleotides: TGTGCCAGCAGCAGACAGGGGGCGGACGAGCAGTACTTC.

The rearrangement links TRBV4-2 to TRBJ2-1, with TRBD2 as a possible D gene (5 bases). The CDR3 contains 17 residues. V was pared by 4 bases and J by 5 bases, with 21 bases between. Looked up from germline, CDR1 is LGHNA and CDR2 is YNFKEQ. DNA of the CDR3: TGTGCCAGCAGCCCCGGACTTCTCCTGGCTGCCAACAATGAGCAGTTCTTC. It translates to CASSPGLLLAANNEQFF.

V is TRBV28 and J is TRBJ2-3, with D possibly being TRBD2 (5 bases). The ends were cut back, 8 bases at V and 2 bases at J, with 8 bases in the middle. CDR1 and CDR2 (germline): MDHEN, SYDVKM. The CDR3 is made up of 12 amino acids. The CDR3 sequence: CASRRDTDTQYF. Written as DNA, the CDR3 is TGTGCCAGCCGTCGGGACACAGATACGCAGTATTTT. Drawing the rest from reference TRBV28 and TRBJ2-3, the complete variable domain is DVKVTQSSRYLVKRTGEKVFLECVQDMDHENMFWYRQDPGLGLRLIYFSYDVKMKEKGDIPEGYSVSREKKERFSLILESASTNQTSMYLCASRRDTDTQYFGPGTRLTVL.

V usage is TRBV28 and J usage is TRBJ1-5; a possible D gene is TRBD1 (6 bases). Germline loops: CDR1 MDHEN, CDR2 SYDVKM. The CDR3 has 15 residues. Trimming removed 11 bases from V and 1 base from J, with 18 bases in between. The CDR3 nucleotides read TGTGCCGTACAGGGACCATCCGGGAGCAATCAGCCCCAGCATTTT. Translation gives CAVQGPSGSNQPQHF.

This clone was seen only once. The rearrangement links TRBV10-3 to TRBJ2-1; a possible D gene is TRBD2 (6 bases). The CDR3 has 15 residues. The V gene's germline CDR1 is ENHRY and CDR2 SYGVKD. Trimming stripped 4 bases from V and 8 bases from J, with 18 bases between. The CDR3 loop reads CAISGMEGSYYEQFF. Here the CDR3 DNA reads TGTGCCATCAGTGGGATGGAGGGGAGTTACTATGAGCAGTTCTTC.

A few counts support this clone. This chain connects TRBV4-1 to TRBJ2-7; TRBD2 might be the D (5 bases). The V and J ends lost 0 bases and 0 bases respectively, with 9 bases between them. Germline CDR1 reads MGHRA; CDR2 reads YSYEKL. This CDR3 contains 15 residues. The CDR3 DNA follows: TGCGCCAGCAGCCAAGAGGTTGGACTCTCCTACGAGCAGTACTTC. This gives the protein CASSQEVGLSYEQYF.

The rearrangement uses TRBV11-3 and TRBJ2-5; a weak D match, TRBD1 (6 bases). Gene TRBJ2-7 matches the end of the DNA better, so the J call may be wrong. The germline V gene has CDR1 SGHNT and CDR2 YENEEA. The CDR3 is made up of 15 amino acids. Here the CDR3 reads CASSLRSGRGYEQYF. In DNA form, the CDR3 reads TGTGCCAGCAGCTTACGTTCCGGCAGGGGCTACGAGCAGTACTTC.

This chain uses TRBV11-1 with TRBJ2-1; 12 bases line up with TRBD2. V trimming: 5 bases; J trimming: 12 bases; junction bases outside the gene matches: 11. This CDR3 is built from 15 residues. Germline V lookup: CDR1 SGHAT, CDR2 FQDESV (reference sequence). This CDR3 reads CASSRTSGGRVAQFF. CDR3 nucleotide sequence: TGTGCCAGCAGCCGAACTAGCGGGGGGCGGGTTGCGCAGTTCTTC.